One and the same sample provided the 30 T cell receptor beta chains below, sequenced in a study of T cells in Graves' hyperthyroidism and ophthalmopathy (dated by TCRdb to the late 2010s). Library preparation was by multiplex PCR. Sequencing was performed on an Illumina HiSeq 2000. TCR beta CDR3 regions were amplified from RNA transcripts. The TCR CDR3 was subjected to a first round of RT-PCR using the HTBI primer set and the Qiagen OneStep RT-PCR kit. TCRdb ran its own pipeline on the public reads, namely fastp trimming at Q25 and MiXCR clone calling, and kept in-frame beta chains. Identical CDR3 protein sequences are pooled into one entry, listed with their most common genes and DNA. For this sample the table gives 600,000 or so distinct CDR3 sequences, of which roughly 15% were detected only once. The ten largest clones take up less than 4.5% of the sample. Source material: blood. Receptor source: a woman in her twenties or thirties with Graves' hyperthyroidism.

This clonotype was counted at least ten times. This chain links TRBV7-2 with TRBJ1-2, with 9 positions matching TRBD1. The junction had 6 bases not matched to a gene; V was cut back by 6 bases and J by 4 bases. Germline-derived CDR1 and CDR2 are SGHTA and FQGNSA. This CDR3 has 14 residues. The DNA for the CDR3 is TGTGCCAGCAGGGCCGGGACAGGGATCTATGGCTACACCTTC. Translated, it gives CASRAGTGIYGYTF.

There are many counts of this clonotype. CDR3 in DNA: TGTGCCAGCAGCTTACAGGGCGAGGGTGAGCAGTTCTTC. This translates into CASSLQGEGEQFF. The rearrangement links TRBV7-2 to TRBJ2-1; D may be TRBD1 or TRBD2 (5 bases each). CDR1 SGHTA and CDR2 FQGNSA come from the germline V gene. CDR3 length: 13 amino acids. The V end lost 2 bases, the J end lost 9 bases, and 11 bases lay between the germline ends. The full variable domain, its missing parts supplied by reference TRBV7-2 and TRBJ2-1, is GAGVSQSPSNKVTEKGKDVELRCDPISGHTALYWYRQSLGQGLEFLIYFQGNSAPDKSGLPSDRFSAERTGGSVSTLTIQRTQQEDSAVYLCASSLQGEGEQFFGPGTRLTVL.

The chain is built from TRBV12-3 or TRBV12-4 and TRBJ1-1; D perhaps matches TRBD1 (5 bases). The ends were cut back, 3 bases at V and 6 bases at J, with 17 bases in the middle. The CDR3 has 15 amino acids. CDR3 sequence (DNA): TGTGCCAGCAGTTTCAGCCAGGGTCCGAGCGCTGAAGCTTTCTTT. It specifies CASSFSQGPSAEAFF.

The chain uses TRBV28 and TRBJ2-3, with D perhaps matching TRBD1 or TRBD2 (7 bases each). Per germline, CDR1 MDHEN and CDR2 SYDVKM. The CDR3 has 16 amino acids. V lost 5 bases to trimming and J lost 1 base, with 16 bases between them. Here the CDR3 DNA reads TGTGCCAGCAGTCTTAACAGGGGAGGGGGCACAGATACGCAGTATTTT. Translated, it gives CASSLNRGGGTDTQYF. Combining the CDR3 with reference TRBV28 and TRBJ2-3 gives the whole variable domain DVKVTQSSRYLVKRTGEKVFLECVQDMDHENMFWYRQDPGLGLRLIYFSYDVKMKEKGDIPEGYSVSREKKERFSLILESASTNQTSMYLCASSLNRGGGTDTQYFGPGTRLTVL.

The sample holds many counts of this clonotype. This rearrangement joins TRBV28 to TRBJ2-1; D remains unclear. The length of the CDR3 is 12 residues. Germline loops: CDR1 MDHEN, CDR2 SYDVKM. CDR3 loop: CASCKGNNEQFF. The CDR3 nucleotides are TGTGCAAGCTGTAAAGGGAACAATGAGCAGTTCTTC.

This clonotype was seen at least ten times. V usage is TRBV20-1 and J usage is TRBJ2-7; tentatively, D is TRBD2 (6 bases). In germline, CDR1 is DFQATT, CDR2 SNEGSKA (reference sequence). Deletions cut 3 bases from V and 4 bases from J, with 16 bases between. This CDR3 comprises 14 residues. The CDR3 sequence: CSASHAGLHYEQYF. In DNA, the CDR3 is TGCAGTGCTAGCCATGCGGGACTCCATTACGAGCAGTACTTC.

The CDR3 spells CASSMEGRWPYEQYF. The CDR3 DNA is TGTGCCAGTAGTATGGAGGGGAGATGGCCTTACGAGCAGTACTTC. The rearrangement uses TRBV19 and TRBJ2-7, with TRBD2 as a possible D gene (6 bases). Germline assignment: CDR1 LNHDA and CDR2 SQIVND (reference sequence). The CDR3 contains 15 residues. Trimming cost V 3 bases and J 4 bases, with 16 bases left between them.

This clonotype was detected many times. The CDR3 sequence is CASSLRGQHTGELFF. The DNA of the CDR3 is TGTGCCAGCAGCCTCAGGGGTCAGCACACCGGGGAGCTGTTTTTT. V usage is TRBV7-6 and J usage is TRBJ2-2, with TRBD1 as a possible D gene (6 bases). Germline values: CDR1 SGHVS, CDR2 FNYEAQ. The CDR3 runs 15 residues. Trimming took off 5 bases at V and 3 bases at J, with 13 bases between the two ends. The full variable domain, rest sourced from reference TRBV7-6 and TRBJ2-2, is GAGVSQSPRYKVTKRGQDVALRCDPISGHVSLYWYRQALGQGPEFLTYFNYEAQQDKSGLPNDRFSAERPEGSISTLTIQRTEQRDSAMYRCASSLRGQHTGELFFGEGSRLTVL.

This clonotype was seen a few times. The chain combines TRBV15 with TRBJ2-7; tentatively, D is TRBD2 (6 bases). This CDR3 is built from 13 residues. Germline CDR1 reads LNHNV; CDR2 reads YYDKDF (reference sequence). Trimming removed 0 bases at V and 9 bases at J, with 12 bases between. The CDR3 coding sequence is TGTGCCACCAGCAGAGACTGGGAGGATGGGCAGTACTTC. Amino acid sequence: CATSRDWEDGQYF.

This clonotype was seen at least ten times. The rearrangement links TRBV12-3 or TRBV12-4 to TRBJ1-5; tentatively, D is TRBD1 (5 bases). The ends were cut back, 7 bases at V and 2 bases at J, with 15 bases in the middle. The CDR3 is 15 amino acids. The CDR3 here is CASTLGDLGNQPQHF. CDR3 coding DNA: TGTGCCAGCACCTTAGGGGATCTGGGCAATCAGCCCCAGCATTTT.

On this clonotype: A clone one base away is much larger, so this may be a read error. The chain joins TRBV6-1 to TRBJ2-3; 12 nucleotides line up with TRBD2. The V gene's germline CDR1 is MNHNS and CDR2 SASEGT. The CDR3 is 15 residues long. CDR3: CASGPLAGGTDAQYF. DNA for the CDR3: TGTGCCAGCGGCCCACTAGCGGGAGGCACAGATGCGCAGTATTTT.

The chain combines TRBV6-5 with TRBJ2-5; D uncertain. Trimming cost V 0 bases and J 6 bases, with 11 bases left between them. CDR3 length: 14 amino acids. Germline V gene sequence: CDR1 MNHEY, CDR2 SVGAGI. In DNA, the CDR3 is TGTGCCAGCAGTTACTCTTACGACCTAAAGACCCAGTACTTC. It is translated as CASSYSYDLKTQYF.

At least ten counts were recorded for this clonotype. The chain couples TRBV6-1 to TRBJ2-5, with a weak D call TRBD2 (5 bases). Germline V gene data show CDR1 as MNHNS and CDR2 as SASEGT. There are 15 residues in the CDR3. Trimming took off 2 bases at V and 4 bases at J, with 14 bases between the two ends. CDR3 coding DNA: TGTGCCAGCAGTGAACGTCGGCTAGCTCCAGAGACCCAGTACTTC. Its translation is CASSERRLAPETQYF.

This clonotype was seen repeatedly, ten times or more. The rearrangement uses TRBV28 and TRBJ1-2, with TRBD1 identical over 8 bases. V lost 7 bases to trimming and J lost 4 bases; unmatched junction nucleotides: 5. CDR3 length equals 13 residues. CDR1 is MDHEN and CDR2 is SYDVKM in the germline V gene. The CDR3 here is CASTRTGLYGYTF. The CDR3 coding sequence is TGTGCCAGCACCCGGACAGGGCTCTATGGCTACACCTTC.

This clonotype has ten or more counts. The V and J genes are TRBV6-1 and TRBJ1-1; D is unclear. The V end was cut by 10 bases, the J end by 5 bases, with 14 bases between. This CDR3 is built from 12 residues. Germline V gene lookup returns CDR1 MNHNS and CDR2 SASEGT. CDR3 residues: CAINRGLTEAFF. The CDR3 region has the DNA TGTGCCATCAATCGAGGGTTGACTGAAGCTTTCTTT.

This clonotype was seen only a few times. The V call is TRBV29-1, the J call TRBJ2-7; 9 bases line up with TRBD2. Germline lookup yields CDR1 SQVTM and CDR2 ANQGSEA. The CDR3 is 15 amino acids. Trimming took 0 bases from V and 0 from J; bases not matched to a gene: 3. The chain's CDR3 is CSVEETAGGSYEQYF. The CDR3 nucleotides read TGCAGCGTTGAAGAAACAGCGGGAGGCTCCTACGAGCAGTACTTC.

This clonotype was counted ten times or more. The gene calls are TRBV2 and TRBJ2-1; D might be TRBD2 (5 bases). This CDR3 has 14 amino acids. Trimming took 6 bases from V and 6 from J, leaving 15 bases between them. Germline CDR1 is SNHLY and CDR2 is FYNNEI. The CDR3 spells CASRIVLAGNEQFF. In nucleotides, the CDR3 is TGTGCCAGCAGGATCGTCCTAGCAGGCAATGAGCAGTTCTTC.

This chain uses TRBV5-5 with TRBJ1-4, with no clear D. Trimming pared 4 bases from V and 2 bases from J, leaving 9 bases between. The CDR3 length is 14 residues. Germline V CDR1 and CDR2: SGHKS, YYEKEE (reference sequence). The CDR3 loop is CASSLRSTNEKLFF. The CDR3 DNA reads as TGTGCCAGCAGCCTCAGAAGTACTAATGAAAAACTGTTTTTT. Looking up the rest from reference TRBV5-5 and TRBJ1-4 gives the full variable domain: DAGVTQSPTHLIKTRGQQVTLRCSPISGHKSVSWYQQVLGQGPQFIFQYYEKEERGRGNFPDRFSARQFPNYSSELNVNALLLGDSALYLCASSLRSTNEKLFFGSGTQLSVL.

At least ten counts were recorded for this clonotype. The J gene is TRBJ1-1, the V gene TRBV12-3 or TRBV12-4, with a possible D match to TRBD1 (5 bases). CDR3 length: 14 residues. Trimming stripped 4 bases from V and 0 bases from J, with 9 bases between. The CDR3 region is CASSWGGVNTEAFF. CDR3 DNA: TGTGCCAGCAGTTGGGGAGGGGTGAACACTGAAGCTTTCTTT.

This clonotype was observed a few times. J is TRBJ2-3 and V is TRBV19; no definite D call. Trimming stripped 1 base from V and 3 bases from J, with 8 bases between. This CDR3 is built from 14 residues. CDR1 is LNHDA and CDR2 is SQIVND in the germline V gene (reference sequence). The CDR3 coding sequence is TGTGCCAGTAGTATAGTGGTTCATACAGATACGCAGTATTTT. Translating it yields CASSIVVHTDTQYF.

This chain joins TRBV25-1 and TRBJ1-2, with TRBD1 matching 8 bases. The CDR3 is made up of 13 amino acids. J was trimmed by 6 bases and V by 4 bases; bases with no gene match: 4. Germline assignment: CDR1 MGHDK and CDR2 SYGVNS. The CDR3 region is CASSADRADGYTF. CDR3 nucleotide sequence: TGTGCCAGCAGTGCGGACAGGGCGGATGGCTACACCTTC.

This clonotype was counted ten times or more. J is TRBJ2-1 and V is TRBV20-1; 11 bases map to TRBD2. J was trimmed by 8 bases and V by 3 bases; bases with no gene match: 6. Germline-derived CDR1 and CDR2 are DFQATT and SNEGSKA (reference sequence). The length of the CDR3 is 14 residues. In DNA, the CDR3 is TGCAGTGCTAGCCTGGGACTAGCGGTGTATGAGCAGTTCTTC. Its protein product is CSASLGLAVYEQFF.

This clonotype was counted many times. CDR3 nucleotides: TGTGCCAGCAGCTCATCTAGGACTAGGCAAAATGAGCAGTTCTTC. Residues: CASSSSRTRQNEQFF. The chain recombines TRBV11-3 with TRBJ2-1; 7 nucleotides line up with TRBD2. J was trimmed by 7 bases and V by 4 bases; bases with no gene match: 10. CDR1 and CDR2 (germline): SGHNT, YENEEA. CDR3 length equals 15 residues.

This clonotype was seen at least ten times. V is TRBV29-1 and J is TRBJ2-3; 7 bases match TRBD2. The CDR3 is made up of 12 amino acids. Looked up from germline, CDR1 is SQVTM and CDR2 is ANQGSEA. V dropped 6 bases and J dropped 2; count of bases not matched to a gene: 2. The CDR3 loop is CSVERDTDTQYF. CDR3 coding DNA: TGCAGCGTAGAGCGGGACACAGATACGCAGTATTTT.

A note on this clonotype: The junction differs from germline at one of its ends, possibly a read error. The chain joins TRBV5-1 to TRBJ2-7; D gene ambiguous. In germline, CDR1 is SGHRS, CDR2 YFSETQ. This CDR3 contains 13 residues. CDR3 region: CASNLDNSYEQYF. The CDR3 nucleotides are TGCGCCAGCAACTTGGATAATAGCTACGAGCAGTACTTC. The whole variable domain, filled in from reference TRBV5-1 and TRBJ2-7, reads KAGVTQTPRYLIKTRGQQVTLSCSPISGHRSVSWYQQTPGQGLQFLFEYFSETQRNKGNFPGRFSGRQFSNSRSEMNVSTLELGDSALYLCASNLDNSYEQYFGPGTRLTVT.

This clonotype came up many times. The chain recombines TRBV18 with TRBJ2-7; a possible D gene is TRBD1 (5 bases). Germline CDR1 KGHSH, CDR2 LQKENI. The CDR3 loop spans 15 amino acids. V was cut by 2 bases and J by 3 bases, with 14 bases left in between. For the CDR3, the DNA is TGTGCCAGCTCACCAAGGGCGACAGCGCTCTACGAGCAGTACTTC. Translated: CASSPRATALYEQYF.

The chain is built from TRBV9 and TRBJ1-1; D uncertain. The germline V and J ends were trimmed by 4 bases and 1 base, with 11 bases remaining between them. The CDR3 extends over 14 amino acids. CDR1 is SGDLS and CDR2 is YYNGEE in the germline V gene. Here the CDR3 DNA reads TGTGCCAGCAGCCAACAGCCGGCGAACACTGAAGCTTTCTTT. Protein sequence: CASSQQPANTEAFF.

This clonotype showed up many times. The chain uses TRBV29-1 and TRBJ2-1; 8 positions agree with TRBD1. The CDR3 runs to 14 residues. V shed 4 bases, J shed 4 bases, and the junction held 6 bases outside the gene matches. Germline V gene sequence: CDR1 SQVTM, CDR2 ANQGSEA. DNA for the CDR3: TGCAGCGTTGTGACAGGGGCCTCTTACAATGAGCAGTTCTTC. The encoded protein is CSVVTGASYNEQFF.

There are a few counts of this clonotype. This chain connects TRBV28 to TRBJ1-3; 8 nucleotides match TRBD1. The CDR3 covers 14 residues. Germline V gene lookup returns CDR1 MDHEN and CDR2 SYDVKM. Trimming at V came to 8 bases and at J to 5 bases, leaving 8 bases not matched to a gene. The CDR3 region is CASRGGQARNTIYF. Here the CDR3 DNA reads TGTGCCAGCCGGGGGGGACAGGCCCGAAACACCATATATTTT.

This clonotype was counted many times. The J gene is TRBJ2-7, the V gene TRBV30; no definite D call. This CDR3 comprises 10 residues. V was trimmed by 0 bases and J by 7 bases, leaving 4 bases between them. Germline CDR1 GTSNPN, CDR2 SVGIG (reference sequence). The CDR3 loop reads CAWSVQEQYF. CDR3 DNA: TGTGCCTGGAGTGTACAGGAGCAGTACTTC.